Here is one T cell receptor (beta chain) with its context. Its antigen is still unknown. The CDR3 sequence is 12 residues long. V shed 4 bases, J shed 6 bases, and the junction held 5 bases outside the gene matches. Looked up from germline, CDR1 is GTSNPN and CDR2 is SVGIG (reference sequence). Some clones are missing from TCRdb's copy, which holds only in-frame ones; the method was immunoSEQ multiplex PCR. Altogether fewer than 200,000 clones are present, less than 90% being singletons, with the ten largest covering 11%. Described time point: blood 4 weeks post-SBRT, at nephrectomy. Treatment: 15 Gy SBRT to primary tumor, nephrectomy 4 weeks later. Nephrectomy followed 15 Gy stereotactic body radiation by 4 weeks. Serial blood draws occurred at baseline and 2 and 4 weeks post-SBRT. This sample was included in a study of radiation and T cells in renal cell carcinoma. Overall study results and limits: In blood, top tumor clones expanded by 2 weeks, shrinking by 4. Baseline intratumoral clonotype presence is unknown without pretreatment biopsies.

The chain is built from TRBV30 and TRBJ2-7; 8 nucleotides align to TRBD1. The receptor comes from a woman aged 45-65 years with renal cell carcinoma. The sequencing used blood, collected from a patient whose treatment included radiotherapy and nephrectomy. The CDR3 DNA sequence: TGTGCCTGGACCAAGACAGGGGTCGAGCAGTACTTC. Protein product: CAWTKTGVEQYF.